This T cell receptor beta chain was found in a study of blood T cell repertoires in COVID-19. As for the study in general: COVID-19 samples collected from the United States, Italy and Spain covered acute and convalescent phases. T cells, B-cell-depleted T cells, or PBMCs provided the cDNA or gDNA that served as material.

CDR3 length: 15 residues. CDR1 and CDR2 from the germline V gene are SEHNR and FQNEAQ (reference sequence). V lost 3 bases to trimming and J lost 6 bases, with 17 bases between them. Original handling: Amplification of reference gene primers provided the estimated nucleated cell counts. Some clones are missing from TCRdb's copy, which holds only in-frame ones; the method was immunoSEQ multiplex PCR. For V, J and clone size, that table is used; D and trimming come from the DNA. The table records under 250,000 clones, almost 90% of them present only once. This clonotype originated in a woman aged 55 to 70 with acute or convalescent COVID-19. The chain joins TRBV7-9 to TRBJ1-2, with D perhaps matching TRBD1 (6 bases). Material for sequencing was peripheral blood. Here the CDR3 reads CASSLETGSGDGYTF. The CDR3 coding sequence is TGTGCCAGCAGCTTGGAAACAGGGAGCGGTGATGGCTACACCTTC.